Listed here is a single T cell receptor (beta chain). Its target is unknown. V dropped 1 base and J dropped 6 bases, with 7 bases sitting between them. This CDR3 comprises 13 residues. Looked up from germline, CDR1 is SGHTA and CDR2 is FQGNSA. Time point noted: 2015-2016 season, 7 days after influenza vaccination. Adults were given seasonal inactivated influenza vaccine, and blood CD4 subsets were sorted before and after vaccination. Subjects lived in the community and lacked influenza vaccine within the prior 6 months. This record comes from a study of follicular helper T cells after annual influenza vaccination. General study findings and limits: Productive TCRB sequences came from only roughly 8.5-23% of cells.

TCRB was sequenced at Survey level resolution. Some clones are missing from TCRdb's copy, which holds only in-frame ones; the method was immunoSEQ multiplex PCR. The table has 6,500 to 8,000 clones, around 80% seen once. The sample here was CXCR5- memory CD4+ T cells sorted from blood, taken 7 days after influenza vaccination. The V and J genes are TRBV7-2 and TRBJ1-5; D is unresolved. The source is an adult who received the influenza vaccine. CDR3 nucleotides: TGTGCCAGCAGCTTAGATGGGCCTCAGCCCCAGCATTTT. Amino acid sequence: CASSLDGPQPQHF.